A selection of T cell receptor beta chains follows, all from one sample in a study of graft-versus-host responses after intestinal transplantation. The data were produced by immunoSEQ multiplex PCR, yet TCRdb's version contains in-frame clones alone and is incomplete. The sample lists roughly 90,000 clones; about 87% were seen once. These receptors have no known antigen. The sample was unstimulated CD4+ T cells sorted from spleen or lymph node cells, taken before transplant. All receptors derive from a human donor who was the organ donor for an intestinal transplant. Both conserved end residues are part of each CDR3. The order of the fields is J gene, D gene, V gene, clone size, CDR3 protein, CDR3 DNA. The D gene is left open where the match is weak. The listing skips clone size in some rows; elsewhere it reads once, few, many or a size class.

TRBJ2-7	TRBD2	TRBV10-1	NA	CASRTSDEQYF	TGCGCCAGCAGGACTAGCGACGAGCAGTACTTC
TRBJ1-2	NA	TRBV6-5	NA	CASSYSPFGYTF	TGTGCCAGCAGTTACTCCCCTTTCGGCTACACCTTC
TRBJ1-5	NA	TRBV7-3	few	CASSLRTANQPQHF	TGTGCCAGCAGCTTACGGACAGCCAATCAGCCCCAGCATTTT
TRBJ2-7	TRBD2	TRBV7-2	NA	CASSLGTSGVSYEQYF	TGTGCCAGCAGCTTAGGGACTAGCGGGGTCTCCTACGAGCAGTACTTC
TRBJ1-2	TRBD1	TRBV5-6	NA	CASSPYDRAGYGYTF	TGTGCCAGCAGCCCCTACGACAGGGCGGGCTATGGCTACACCTTC
TRBJ2-7	TRBD1	TRBV7-6	NA	CASSPRDRGAYEQYF	TGTGCCAGCAGCCCCCGGGACAGGGGAGCCTACGAGCAGTACTTC
TRBJ2-5	TRBD2	TRBV7-8	NA	CASRGLAGVSEETQYF	TGTGCCAGCCGCGGACTAGCGGGAGTATCAGAAGAGACCCAGTACTTC
TRBJ2-7	NA	TRBV28	NA	CASSPSSYEQYF	TGTGCCAGCAGCCCTAGCTCCTACGAGCAGTACTTC
TRBJ2-7	TRBD1	TRBV19	NA	CASRPGQGAVYEQYF	TGTGCCAGTAGGCCCGGACAGGGGGCAGTATACGAGCAGTACTTC
TRBJ2-7	NA	TRBV28	NA	CASSPPTGWSYEQYF	TGTGCCAGCAGTCCCCCGACAGGTTGGTCGTACGAGCAGTACTTC
TRBJ2-7	NA	TRBV11-2	NA	CASSLVSSAAGYSYEQYF	TGTGCCAGCAGCTTAGTTTCTAGTGCGGCGGGTTACTCCTACGAGCAGTACTTC
TRBJ2-7	NA	TRBV6-6	NA	CASSYDNQYEQYF	TGTGCCAGCAGTTACGACAACCAGTACGAGCAGTACTTC
TRBJ1-3	TRBD1	TRBV28	NA	CASRRTGGISGNTIYF	TGTGCCAGCAGGAGAACAGGGGGAATCTCTGGAAACACCATATATTTT
TRBJ2-4	NA	TRBV7-2	NA	CASSLNSVNIQYF	TGTGCCAGCAGCTTAAATTCGGTAAACATTCAGTACTTC
TRBJ2-3	TRBD2	TRBV5-1	NA	CASSIGLAGGSEGDTQYF	TGCGCCAGCAGCATAGGACTAGCGGGGGGCTCGGAGGGAGATACGCAGTATTTT
TRBJ1-6	NA	TRBV25-1	NA	CASSEFRGSSSYNSPLHF	TGTGCCAGCAGTGAATTTAGGGGCAGCAGCTCCTATAATTCACCCCTCCACTTT
TRBJ2-3	TRBD1	TRBV29-1	NA	CSVRFGDRGLDTQYF	TGCAGCGTTCGTTTCGGGGACAGGGGATTAGATACGCAGTATTTT
TRBJ2-7	TRBD2	TRBV11-2	once	CASSLGWKAGGDNEQYF	TGTGCCAGCAGCTTAGGATGGAAAGCCGGGGGGGATAACGAGCAGTACTTC
TRBJ1-2	TRBD1	TRBV7-2	NA	CASRPGQGAYGYTF	TGTGCCAGCAGACCCGGACAGGGTGCGTATGGCTACACCTTC
TRBJ2-7	TRBD2	TRBV7-6	NA	CASSLGLAGYEQYF	TGTGCCAGCAGTCTAGGACTAGCGGGCTACGAGCAGTACTTC
TRBJ2-1	NA	TRBV21-1	NA	CASSRDRGAYNEQFF	TGTGCCAGCAGCCGGGACAGGGGTGCCTACAATGAGCAGTTCTTC
TRBJ1-6	NA	TRBV5-1	NA	CASSLVGKSDSPLHF	TGCGCCAGCAGCTTGGTCGGGAAGAGCGATTCACCCCTCCACTTT
TRBJ2-3	TRBD2	TRBV28	NA	CASRGAGGVFPDTQYF	TGTGCCAGCAGGGGAGCGGGAGGGGTGTTCCCAGATACGCAGTATTTT
TRBJ2-3	NA	TRBV9	NA	CASSVAYWDTQYF	TGTGCCAGCAGCGTAGCCTATTGGGATACGCAGTATTTT